The 11 T cell receptor beta chains presented below share a single source sample, sequenced in a study of control samples from healthy donors and cancer patients. Some clones are missing from TCRdb's copy, which holds only in-frame ones; the method was immunoSEQ multiplex PCR. The sample has about 73,000 clones; 94% are singletons. Sequencing was carried out using blood. These receptors all come from a woman in her 40s in good health.

This clone was seen just once. V usage is TRBV5-1 and J usage is TRBJ2-3; 12 positions match TRBD2. This CDR3 has 17 amino acids. The trim removed 0 bases at V and 7 bases at J, leaving 9 bases unmatched. Germline V gene lookup returns CDR1 SGHRS and CDR2 YFSETQ. Here the CDR3 reads CASSLAVLTSGGHTQYF. DNA for the CDR3: TGCGCCAGCAGCTTGGCAGTTTTGACTAGCGGGGGCCATACGCAGTATTTT.

V and J are TRBV6-5 and TRBJ2-5; no clear D gene. The germline V and J ends were trimmed by 7 bases and 0 bases, with 9 bases remaining between them. Germline lookup yields CDR1 MNHEY and CDR2 SVGAGI. This CDR3 is 13 amino acids long. The CDR3 protein is CASIPQNQETQYF. The DNA for the CDR3 is TGTGCCAGCATCCCGCAGAACCAAGAGACCCAGTACTTC.

This chain connects TRBV6-6 to TRBJ1-4; TRBD1 is a possible D gene (6 bases). The length of the CDR3 is 14 residues. Germline CDR1 reads MNHNY; CDR2 reads SVGAGI (reference sequence). Deletions cut 6 bases from V and 3 bases from J, with 11 bases between. This CDR3 reads CASSLGQPNEKLFF. The CDR3 DNA reads TGTGCCAGCAGCCTCGGACAGCCTAATGAAAAACTGTTTTTT.

The chain joins TRBV11-2 to TRBJ2-7, with D maybe TRBD1 (5 bases). Trimming shortened V by 4 bases and J by 0 bases, and 13 bases separated the two germline ends. In germline, CDR1 is SGHAT, CDR2 FQNNGV. CDR3 length equals 15 residues. The CDR3 loop reads CASSSQGLSSYEQYF. Here the CDR3 DNA reads TGTGCCAGCAGCTCTCAGGGTCTAAGCTCCTACGAGCAGTACTTC.

This chain uses TRBV7-2 with TRBJ1-5, with D uncertain. This CDR3 is built from 12 residues. Germline V gene sequence: CDR1 SGHTA, CDR2 FQGNSA. The V end lost 3 bases, the J end lost 5 bases, and 5 bases lay between the germline ends. DNA for the CDR3: TGTGCCAGCAGCTTTTGGGATCAGCCCCAGCATTTT. Its protein product is CASSFWDQPQHF.

The genes are TRBV4-2 and TRBJ2-3, with 11 bases fitting TRBD2. This CDR3 is 18 amino acids long. The J segment lost 3 bases and the V segment lost 0 bases, leaving 8 bases of the junction unmatched. The V gene's germline CDR1 is LGHNA and CDR2 YNFKEQ. CDR3 residues: CASSQDWATSGITDTQYF. CDR3 nucleotides: TGTGCCAGCAGCCAAGATTGGGCGACTAGCGGGATAACAGATACGCAGTATTTT.

J is TRBJ2-3 and V is TRBV5-1, with a tentative D call TRBD1 (6 bases). This CDR3 region has 16 residues. In germline, CDR1 is SGHRS, CDR2 YFSETQ. Trimming removed 0 bases at V and 1 base at J, with 12 bases between. This CDR3 is CASSLGQGMGTDTQYF. CDR3 sequence (DNA): TGCGCCAGCAGCTTGGGTCAGGGGATGGGCACAGATACGCAGTATTTT. Full variable domain (rest looked up from reference TRBV5-1 and TRBJ2-3): KAGVTQTPRYLIKTRGQQVTLSCSPISGHRSVSWYQQTPGQGLQFLFEYFSETQRNKGNFPGRFSGRQFSNSRSEMNVSTLELGDSALYLCASSLGQGMGTDTQYFGPGTRLTVL.

The rearrangement joins TRBV6-5 to TRBJ2-3, with D perhaps being TRBD1 or TRBD2 (6 bases each). The CDR3 is 16 residues long. Germline values: CDR1 MNHEY, CDR2 SVGAGI. The V and J ends lost 2 bases and 0 bases respectively, with 12 bases between them. This chain's CDR3 is CASSYGGQSSTDTQYF. The CDR3 DNA reads as TGTGCCAGCAGTTACGGGGGGCAGTCGAGCACAGATACGCAGTATTTT.

The CDR3 sequence: CASSTPQGDYGYTF. The CDR3 region has the DNA TGTGCCAGTAGTACCCCCCAGGGCGACTATGGCTACACCTTC. The chain is built from TRBV19 and TRBJ1-2, with D possibly being TRBD1 (5 bases). Germline CDR1 reads LNHDA; CDR2 reads SQIVND (reference sequence). The CDR3 has 14 amino acids. V lost 4 bases to trimming and J lost 3 bases, with 12 bases between them.

The chain combines TRBV2 with TRBJ1-1; unclear D gene. V lost 8 bases and J lost 6, with 16 bases in between. Looked up from germline, CDR1 is SNHLY and CDR2 is FYNNEI. This CDR3 has 13 residues. The CDR3 region is CASHFVTEAEAFF. CDR3 nucleotide sequence: TGTGCCAGCCATTTCGTTACAGAAGCTGAAGCTTTCTTT.

The chain carries TRBV24-1 and TRBJ2-1; tentative D call: TRBD2 (7 bases). V lost 4 bases and J 5 bases, leaving 11 bases between the germline ends. The CDR3 sequence is 14 residues long. Looked up from germline, CDR1 is KGHDR and CDR2 is SFDVKD. CDR3 sequence reads: CATSDQRDNNEQFF. The CDR3 DNA sequence: TGTGCCACCAGTGACCAGCGGGACAACAATGAGCAGTTCTTC.